The T cell receptor beta chain described here comes from a study of blood T cell repertoires in COVID-19. Turning to the study itself: Both acute and convalescent COVID-19 samples were obtained from the United States, Italy and Spain.

Authors' methods: The assay estimated nucleated cells by amplifying reference gene primers. Data came from immunoSEQ multiplex PCR; TCRdb stores just in-frame clones and leaves some out. V, J and clone size reflect that table, while D and trimming were determined from the DNA. Of 20,000 or so clones in the sample, around 86% are singletons; the top ten hold 5% to 6%. Source material: peripheral blood. The sequence was obtained from a man aged 45-60 years with active COVID-19.

The CDR3 loop reads CASSSRLAGARGDEQFF. CDR3 DNA sequence: TGTGCCAGCAGCTCTCGACTAGCGGGAGCCAGAGGCGATGAGCAGTTCTTC. The chain is built from TRBV7-9 and TRBJ2-1; 12 nucleotides line up with TRBD2. CDR1 SEHNR and CDR2 FQNEAQ come from the germline V gene (reference sequence). The CDR3 covers 17 residues. V was pared by 4 bases and J by 8 bases, with 12 bases of the junction left unmatched. The full variable domain, in which reference TRBV7-9 and TRBJ2-1 provide the parts outside the CDR3, is DTGVSQNPRHKITKRGQNVTFRCDPISEHNRLYWYRQTLGQGPEFLTYFQNEAQLEKSRLLSDRFSAERPKGSFSTLEIQRTEQGDSAMYLCASSSRLAGARGDEQFFGPGTRLTVL.